This T cell receptor beta chain originates from a study of CD8+ T cells in alopecia areata. In the study overall: Tofacitinib was given for 6 to 18 months, then stopped for 6 months.

This clone was counted a few times. The antigen remains undetermined. The study team obtained lesional scalp punch biopsies and peripheral blood from alopecia areata patients. CDR1 and CDR2 (germline): SGHTA, FQGNSA. Between the trimmed V and J ends, which lost 4 bases and 9 bases, there was a span of 19 bases. This CDR3 has 15 residues. Isolated RNA was reverse transcribed into cDNA used as the sequencing template. Here immunoSEQ multiplex PCR was the method, and the copy in TCRdb shows in-frame clones only, minus some. In the table there are 150,000 or so clones, 47% of which are singletons. Study results and limitations: Scalp data also include sequences from resident alphabeta T cells of normal skin.

The chain recombines TRBV7-2 with TRBJ2-1; either TRBD1 or TRBD2 may fit D (6 bases each). The sequenced sample consisted of CD4+ T cells sorted from blood. The TCR comes from a human donor with alopecia areata. The CDR3 nucleotides are TGTGCCAGCAGCTGGAGGGGGGACCCAAGCGTTGAGCAGTTCTTC. Protein product: CASSWRGDPSVEQFF. Drawing the rest from reference TRBV7-2 and TRBJ2-1, the complete variable domain is GAGVSQSPSNKVTEKGKDVELRCDPISGHTALYWYRQSLGQGLEFLIYFQGNSAPDKSGLPSDRFSAERTGGSVSTLTIQRTQQEDSAVYLCASSWRGDPSVEQFFGPGTRLTVL.